The clone carrying this T cell receptor (beta chain) was picked up many times. Its matching antigen is unknown. Unique molecular identifiers were attached to individual cDNA molecules within the library. TCRdb recomputed calls from the RACE reads with MiXCR, one row per CDR3 protein. The sample includes around 100,000 distinct CDR3 sequences, approximately 9.9% of them seen just once. Trimming removed 9 bases from V and 4 bases from J, with 22 bases in between. The CDR3 covers 15 residues. Germline CDR1 and CDR2: MDHEN and SYDVKM. The data were obtained in a study of human T cells and chemical hapten exposure. Turning to the study itself: Epicutaneous patch tests delivered 0.01% DPC to the upper back, with evaluation at 6 days. Women made up most patients, who had alopecia areata, totalis or universalis. Study results and limitations: Donors were affected by alopecia, so their immune reaction might vary from that of healthy individuals.

Sample time point: patch test 1, 2 weeks after DPC sensitization. Treatment defined: therapeutic diphenylcyclopropenone sensitization with weekly scalp DPC. The chain recombines TRBV28 with TRBJ2-7, with D perhaps matching TRBD1 or TRBD2 (5 bases each). The sequenced sample was whole blood, obtained in connection with sensitization to the hapten diphenylcyclopropenone (DPC). This clonotype was obtained from a woman aged 40 to 50 with alopecia areata. Some clones in this sample may be carry-over from other donors' samples. The CDR3 sequence is CASKVPGTPGYEQYF. The CDR3 bases are TGTGCCAGTAAGGTACCCGGGACCCCGGGGTACGAGCAGTACTTC.